This TCR beta chain derives from a study of T cell responses to AZD1222 COVID-19 vaccine. On this clone: The antigen is unknown.

Findings and limits, study-wide: The study reported that nearly half of spike-specific TCRs target unmutated variant regions.

TCRdb's copy holds only in-frame clones and misses some; the assay was immunoSEQ multiplex PCR. The top ten clones hold under 8.5% of a sample with some 110,000 clones, 90% of them seen once. V lost 3 bases and J 3 bases, leaving 15 bases between the germline ends. CDR1 and CDR2 from the germline V gene are LNHDA and SQIVND (reference sequence). The CDR3 covers 15 residues. This receptor was taken from an adult who received the AZD1222 COVID-19 vaccine. The material sequenced was peripheral blood, taken 28 days after the second AZD1222 dose. The rearrangement uses TRBV19 and TRBJ2-7; weak D call: TRBD2 (7 bases). CDR3: CASSIRGALNYEQYF. The CDR3 DNA follows: TGTGCCAGTAGTATCCGGGGGGCCCTAAACTACGAGCAGTACTTC.